These 20 T cell receptor beta chains originate from one sample sequenced in a study of OX40 agonist ivuxolimab in advanced cancers. Here immunoSEQ multiplex PCR was the method, and the copy in TCRdb shows in-frame clones only, minus some. The sample has more than 80,000 clones; about 90% are singletons. This specimen consisted of CD4+ or CD8+ T cells sorted from blood, obtained in a trial of the OX40 agonist ivuxolimab. These receptors were collected from an adult with an advanced solid tumor such as melanoma, head and neck, liver or kidney cancer.

The chain joins TRBV27 to TRBJ1-2; D uncertain. CDR1 and CDR2 from the germline V gene are MNHEY and SMNVEV (reference sequence). There are 13 residues in the CDR3. With 3 bases removed from V and 4 bases from J, the gap between germline ends came to 9 bases. The CDR3 nucleotides read TGTGCCAGCAGTTTCGACGGACCCTATGGCTACACCTTC. Protein product: CASSFDGPYGYTF.

This chain joins TRBV5-6 and TRBJ2-7; the match to TRBD2 covers 10 bases. Losses at the gene ends were 2 bases for V and 5 bases for J; bases not matched to a gene: 13. The length of the CDR3 is 17 residues. CDR1 is SGHDT, CDR2 YYEEEE, per germline. The CDR3: CASSFILASGSSHEQYF. CDR3 bases: TGTGCCAGCAGCTTTATTTTGGCTAGCGGGAGTTCACACGAGCAGTACTTC.

J is TRBJ1-4 and V is TRBV19; 8 nucleotides line up with TRBD1. The CDR3 covers 15 residues. V gave up 1 base and J gave up 8 bases; unmatched junction bases: 6. In germline, CDR1 is LNHDA, CDR2 SQIVND (reference sequence). This CDR3 reads CASSIARQGSEKLFF. CDR3 DNA sequence: TGTGCCAGTAGTATAGCTCGACAGGGGTCGGAAAAACTGTTTTTT.

The chain combines TRBV4-1 with TRBJ1-5, with a weak D call TRBD1 (5 bases). The length of the CDR3 is 15 residues. V was shortened by 5 bases and J by 3 bases, with 14 bases between the two germline ends. Germline CDR1 and CDR2: MGHRA and YSYEKL. CDR3 residues: CASSFGWDFNQPQHF. The CDR3 nucleotides are TGCGCCAGCAGCTTCGGTTGGGACTTCAATCAGCCCCAGCATTTT.

The chain links TRBV5-6 to TRBJ2-5; 11 bases are shared with TRBD2. Germline CDR1 SGHDT, CDR2 YYEEEE. The CDR3 extends over 16 amino acids. Trimming took 3 bases from V and 2 from J; bases not matched to a gene: 6. CDR3 in DNA: TGTGCCAGCAGCTATCCACTAGCGGGGGATCAAGAGACCCAGTACTTC. Its translation is CASSYPLAGDQETQYF. Looking up the rest from reference TRBV5-6 and TRBJ2-5 gives the full variable domain: DAGVTQSPTHLIKTRGQQVTLRCSPKSGHDTVSWYQQALGQGPQFIFQYYEEEERQRGNFPDRFSGHQFPNYSSELNVNALLLGDSALYLCASSYPLAGDQETQYFGPGTRLLVL.

The chain couples TRBV5-4 to TRBJ2-5; 8 bases match TRBD2. The germline gives CDR1 SGHNT, CDR2 YYREEE (reference sequence). The CDR3 is made up of 15 amino acids. V gave up 2 bases and J gave up 5 bases; unmatched junction bases: 8. The CDR3 spells CASSFPREGGETQYF. CDR3 sequence (DNA): TGTGCCAGCAGCTTTCCACGGGAGGGTGGGGAGACCCAGTACTTC.

CDR3 amino acids: CAWSVDTPGEQYF. CDR3 DNA sequence: TGTGCCTGGAGTGTAGATACCCCGGGCGAGCAGTACTTC. V and J are TRBV30 and TRBJ2-7; D is unresolved. This CDR3 is built from 13 residues. In germline, CDR1 is GTSNPN, CDR2 SVGIG (reference sequence). The ends were cut back, 0 bases at V and 6 bases at J, with 12 bases in the middle.

CDR3 residues: CASSLYGTSGSYEQYF. The CDR3 DNA is TGTGCCAGCAGCTTATATGGGACGAGTGGTTCCTACGAGCAGTACTTC. The rearrangement uses TRBV11-2 and TRBJ2-7, with D perhaps matching TRBD1 or TRBD2 (5 bases each). CDR1 and CDR2 (germline): SGHAT, FQNNGV. This CDR3 is 16 amino acids long. V shed 2 bases and J shed 1 base, with 15 bases lying between them. The full variable domain, its missing parts supplied by reference TRBV11-2 and TRBJ2-7, is EAGVAQSPRYKIIEKRQSVAFWCNPISGHATLYWYQQILGQGPKLLIQFQNNGVVDDSQLPKDRFSAERLKGVDSTLKIQPAKLEDSAVYLCASSLYGTSGSYEQYFGPGTRLTVT.

V usage is TRBV29-1 and J usage is TRBJ2-2, with D perhaps TRBD2 (5 bases). Trimming pared 3 bases from V and 2 bases from J, leaving 10 bases between. The CDR3 has 14 amino acids. Germline V gives CDR1 SQVTM, CDR2 ANQGSEA. CDR3 residues: CSVESSANTGELFF. DNA of the CDR3: TGCAGCGTTGAGAGTAGCGCCAACACCGGGGAGCTGTTTTTT.

The chain employs TRBV27 and TRBJ2-2; no reliable D call. Germline CDR1 MNHEY, CDR2 SMNVEV (reference sequence). Between the trimmed V and J ends, which lost 6 bases and 4 bases, there was a span of 12 bases. The CDR3 sequence is 14 residues long. CDR3 sequence (DNA): TGTGCCAGCAGCTTCGACACTACCACCGGGGAGCTGTTTTTT. Protein sequence: CASSFDTTTGELFF.

The count of this clone is one. The genes are TRBV5-4 and TRBJ2-6, with unresolved D. V lost 1 base and J lost 3, with 2 bases in between. This CDR3 is 13 amino acids long. Germline loops: CDR1 SGHNT, CDR2 YYREEE (reference sequence). The CDR3 here is CASSLFGANVLTF. In DNA form, the CDR3 reads TGTGCCAGCAGCTTGTTTGGGGCCAACGTCCTGACTTTC. Using reference TRBV5-4 and TRBJ2-6 for the parts outside the CDR3, the full variable domain is ETGVTQSPTHLIKTRGQQVTLRCSSQSGHNTVSWYQQALGQGPQFIFQYYREEENGRGNFPPRFSGLQFPNYSSELNVNALELDDSALYLCASSLFGANVLTFGAGSRLTVL.

The chain employs TRBV27 and TRBJ2-3; TRBD2 aligns across 8 bases. The CDR3 contains 15 residues. V shed 1 base and J 0 bases; nucleotides not matched to a gene: 0. Germline values: CDR1 MNHEY, CDR2 SMNVEV (reference sequence). CDR3 in DNA: TGTGCCAGCAGTTTATTAGCGGGGAGCACAGATACGCAGTATTTT. Protein product: CASSLLAGSTDTQYF.

The J gene is TRBJ1-1, the V gene TRBV5-1; 7 bases line up with TRBD1. The germline CDR1 and CDR2 sequences are SGHRS and YFSETQ. The CDR3 contains 16 residues. V lost 0 bases and J lost 0; bases outside the gene matches: 5. The CDR3 bases are TGCGCCAGCAGCTTGGGGCAGGGGGACATGAACACTGAAGCTTTCTTT. Protein sequence: CASSLGQGDMNTEAFF.

CDR3 DNA sequence: TGTGCCAGCAGTGAAGGGGGTTGGAACACTGAAGCTTTCTTT. Protein product: CASSEGGWNTEAFF. The chain has TRBV6-1 and TRBJ1-1; no clear D gene. The germline V gene has CDR1 MNHNS and CDR2 SASEGT. The V and J ends lost 1 base and 1 base respectively, with 7 bases between them. CDR3 size: 14 residues.

In DNA form, the CDR3 reads TGTGCCACCAGCATTGGACAGGGGGCTGAAAAACTGTTTTTT. Protein product: CATSIGQGAEKLFF. The chain combines TRBV15 with TRBJ1-4; 11 bases agree with TRBD1. This CDR3 comprises 14 residues. CDR1 is LNHNV and CDR2 is YYDKDF in the germline V gene (reference sequence). V shed 4 bases, J shed 7 bases, and the junction held 2 bases outside the gene matches.

The V and J genes are TRBV7-9 and TRBJ2-3; D perhaps matches TRBD2 (5 bases). The germline CDR1 and CDR2 sequences are SEHNR and FQNEAQ (reference sequence). The CDR3 is made up of 15 amino acids. The V gene lost 5 bases and the J gene lost 2 bases, with 14 bases spanning the gap. The CDR3 is CASSTTRGITDTQYF. As DNA, the CDR3 is TGTGCCAGCAGCACTACTCGAGGGATCACAGATACGCAGTATTTT.

In its sample, this clone was seen once. The chain carries TRBV7-3 and TRBJ2-7; D assignment may be TRBD1 or TRBD2 (5 bases each). V shed 1 base and J shed 6 bases, with 16 bases lying between them. CDR3 length: 15 amino acids. CDR1 and CDR2 from the germline V gene are SGHTA and FQGTGA. CDR3 region: CASSLNPRRGTEQYF. CDR3 DNA sequence: TGTGCCAGCAGCTTAAACCCCCGCCGAGGGACCGAGCAGTACTTC. The variable domain in full, with the rest retrieved from reference TRBV7-3 and TRBJ2-7, is GAGVSQTPSNKVTEKGKYVELRCDPISGHTALYWYRQSLGQGPEFLIYFQGTGAADDSGLPNDRFFAVRPEGSVSTLKIQRTERGDSAVYLCASSLNPRRGTEQYFGPGTRLTVT.

The V and J genes are TRBV7-3 and TRBJ1-4; a weak D match, TRBD1 (5 bases). With 5 bases removed from V and 4 bases from J, the gap between germline ends came to 14 bases. Germline-derived CDR1 and CDR2 are SGHTA and FQGTGA. There are 15 residues in the CDR3. The CDR3 protein is CASSPTGTVNEKLFF. The CDR3 region has the DNA TGTGCCAGCAGCCCCACCGGGACGGTTAATGAAAAACTGTTTTTT.

The CDR3 coding sequence is TGTGCCAGCAGTTACTCGCGGGAGCAGTTCTTC. It yields the protein CASSYSREQFF. The rearrangement uses TRBV6-5 and TRBJ2-1; D ambiguous. CDR3 size: 11 residues. CDR1 MNHEY and CDR2 SVGAGI come from the germline V gene. The V end lost 0 bases, the J end lost 10 bases, and 4 bases lay between the germline ends.

This chain connects TRBV30 to TRBJ2-7, with 8 bases that match TRBD2. CDR3 length equals 15 residues. Per the germline V gene, CDR1 is GTSNPN and CDR2 is SVGIG (reference sequence). The V gene end was trimmed by 1 base and the J gene end by 7 bases; junction bases not matched to a gene: 12. CDR3 sequence reads: CAWSDPGLVACEQYF. The CDR3 coding sequence is TGTGCCTGGAGTGATCCGGGACTAGTGGCTTGTGAGCAGTACTTC.